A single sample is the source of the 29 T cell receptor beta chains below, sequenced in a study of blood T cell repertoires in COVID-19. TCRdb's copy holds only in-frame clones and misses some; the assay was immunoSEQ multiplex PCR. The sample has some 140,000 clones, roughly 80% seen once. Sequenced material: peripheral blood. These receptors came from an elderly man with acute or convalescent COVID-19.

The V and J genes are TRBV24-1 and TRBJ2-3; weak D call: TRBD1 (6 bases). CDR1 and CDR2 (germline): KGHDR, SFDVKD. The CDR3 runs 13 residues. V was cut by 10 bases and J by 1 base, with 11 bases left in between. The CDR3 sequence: CATRGTGTDTQYF. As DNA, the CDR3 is TGTGCCACTAGGGGGACCGGCACAGATACGCAGTATTTT.

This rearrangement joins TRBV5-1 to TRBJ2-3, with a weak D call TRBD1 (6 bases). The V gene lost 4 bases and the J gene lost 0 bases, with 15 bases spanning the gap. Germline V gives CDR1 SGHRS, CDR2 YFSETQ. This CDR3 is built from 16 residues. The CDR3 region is CASSPGTLPSTDTQYF. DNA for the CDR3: TGCGCCAGCAGCCCGGGGACACTTCCTAGCACAGATACGCAGTATTTT.

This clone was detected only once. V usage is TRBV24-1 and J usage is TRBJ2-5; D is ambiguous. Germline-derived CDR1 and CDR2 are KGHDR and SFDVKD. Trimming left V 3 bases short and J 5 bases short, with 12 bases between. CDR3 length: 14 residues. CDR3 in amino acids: CATSDTTRQETQYF. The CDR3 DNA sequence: TGTGCCACCAGTGATACGACAAGGCAGGAGACCCAGTACTTC.

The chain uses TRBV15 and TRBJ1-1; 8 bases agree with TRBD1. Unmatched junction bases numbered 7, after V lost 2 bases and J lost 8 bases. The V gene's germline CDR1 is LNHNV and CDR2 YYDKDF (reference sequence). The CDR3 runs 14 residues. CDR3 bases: TGTGCCACCAGCAGACTTGGACAGGGCCCCGAAGCTTTCTTT. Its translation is CATSRLGQGPEAFF.

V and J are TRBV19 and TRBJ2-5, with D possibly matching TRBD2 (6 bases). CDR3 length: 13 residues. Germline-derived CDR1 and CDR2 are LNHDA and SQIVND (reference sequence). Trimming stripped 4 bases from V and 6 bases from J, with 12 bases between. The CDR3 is CASSTPGLKTQYF. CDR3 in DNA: TGTGCCAGTAGTACGCCGGGACTGAAGACCCAGTACTTC. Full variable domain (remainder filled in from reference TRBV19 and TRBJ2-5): DGGITQSPKYLFRKEGQNVTLSCEQNLNHDAMYWYRQDPGQGLRLIYYSQIVNDFQKGDIAEGYSVSREKKESFPLTVTSAQKNPTAFYLCASSTPGLKTQYFGPGTRLLVL.

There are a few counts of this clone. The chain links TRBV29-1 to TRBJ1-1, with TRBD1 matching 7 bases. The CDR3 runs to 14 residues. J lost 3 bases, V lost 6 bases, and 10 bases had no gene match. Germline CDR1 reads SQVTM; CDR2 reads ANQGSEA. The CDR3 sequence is CSVEPGTAYTEAFF. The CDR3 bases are TGCAGCGTCGAACCGGGGACAGCCTACACTGAAGCTTTCTTT.

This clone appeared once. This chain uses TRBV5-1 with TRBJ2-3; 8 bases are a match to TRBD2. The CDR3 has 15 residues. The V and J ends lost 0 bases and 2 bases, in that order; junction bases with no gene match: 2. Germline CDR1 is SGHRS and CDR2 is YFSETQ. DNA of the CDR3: TGCGCCAGCAGCTTGGACGGGGGGGCCACAGATACGCAGTATTTT. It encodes CASSLDGGATDTQYF.

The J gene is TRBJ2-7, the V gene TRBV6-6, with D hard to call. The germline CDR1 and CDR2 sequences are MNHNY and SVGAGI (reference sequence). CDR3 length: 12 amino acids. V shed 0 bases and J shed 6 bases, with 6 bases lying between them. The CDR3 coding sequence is TGTGCCAGCAGTTACTCCCTAATCGAGCAGTACTTC. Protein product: CASSYSLIEQYF.

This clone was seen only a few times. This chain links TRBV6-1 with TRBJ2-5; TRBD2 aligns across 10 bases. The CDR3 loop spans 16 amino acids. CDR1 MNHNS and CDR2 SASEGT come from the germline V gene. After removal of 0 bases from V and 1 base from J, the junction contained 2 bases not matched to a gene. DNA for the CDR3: TGTGCCAGCAGTGAAGCTAGCGGGGGGATCCAAGAGACCCAGTACTTC. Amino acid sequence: CASSEASGGIQETQYF.

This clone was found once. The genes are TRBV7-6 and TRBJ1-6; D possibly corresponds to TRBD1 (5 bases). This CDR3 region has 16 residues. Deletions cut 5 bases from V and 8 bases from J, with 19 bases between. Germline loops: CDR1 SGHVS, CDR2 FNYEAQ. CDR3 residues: CASSLGTPLGDSPLHF. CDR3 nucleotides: TGTGCCAGCAGCCTCGGGACTCCCCTCGGAGATTCACCCCTCCACTTT. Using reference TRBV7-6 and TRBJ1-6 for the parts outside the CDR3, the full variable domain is GAGVSQSPRYKVTKRGQDVALRCDPISGHVSLYWYRQALGQGPEFLTYFNYEAQQDKSGLPNDRFSAERPEGSISTLTIQRTEQRDSAMYRCASSLGTPLGDSPLHFGNGTRLTVT.

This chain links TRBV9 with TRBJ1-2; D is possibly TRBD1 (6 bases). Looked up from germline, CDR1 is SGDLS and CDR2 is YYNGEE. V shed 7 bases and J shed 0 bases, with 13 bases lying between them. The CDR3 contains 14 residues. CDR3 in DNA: TGTGCCAGCGCCCAGGGGAGGGCTAACTATGGCTACACCTTC. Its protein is CASAQGRANYGYTF. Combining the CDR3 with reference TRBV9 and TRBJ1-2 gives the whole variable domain DSGVTQTPKHLITATGQRVTLRCSPRSGDLSVYWYQQSLDQGLQFLIQYYNGEERAKGNILERFSAQQFPDLHSELNLSSLELGDSALYFCASAQGRANYGYTFGSGTRLTVV.

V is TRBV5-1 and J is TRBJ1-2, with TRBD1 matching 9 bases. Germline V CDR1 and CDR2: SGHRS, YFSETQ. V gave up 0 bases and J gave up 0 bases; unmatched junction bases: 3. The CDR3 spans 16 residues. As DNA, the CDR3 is TGCGCCAGCAGCTTGGACAGGGGGCGAGCTAACTATGGCTACACCTTC. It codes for CASSLDRGRANYGYTF.

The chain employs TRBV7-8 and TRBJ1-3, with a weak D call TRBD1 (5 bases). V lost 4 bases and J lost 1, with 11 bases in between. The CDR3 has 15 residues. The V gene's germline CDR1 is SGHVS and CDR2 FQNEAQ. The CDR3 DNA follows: TGTGCCAGCAGCTCGCTGTCAGGGTCTGGAAACACCATATATTTT. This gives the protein CASSSLSGSGNTIYF.

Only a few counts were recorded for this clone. In DNA form, the CDR3 reads TGTGCCAGCTCACCAAAAGGGACAGGAAGGGTTGAACAGCCCCAGCATTTT. Translation: CASSPKGTGRVEQPQHF. V gene TRBV18 combines with J gene TRBJ1-5, with 8 bases lining up with TRBD1. This CDR3 contains 17 residues. Germline V gene sequence: CDR1 KGHSH, CDR2 LQKENI. Trimming took 2 bases from V and 7 from J; bases not matched to a gene: 13.

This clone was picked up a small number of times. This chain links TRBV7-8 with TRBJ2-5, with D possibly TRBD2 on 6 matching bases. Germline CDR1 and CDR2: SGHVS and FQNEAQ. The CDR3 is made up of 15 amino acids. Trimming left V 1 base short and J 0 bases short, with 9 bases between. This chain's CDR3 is CASSLGRDYQETQYF. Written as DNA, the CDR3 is TGTGCCAGCAGCTTAGGCCGGGACTACCAAGAGACCCAGTACTTC.

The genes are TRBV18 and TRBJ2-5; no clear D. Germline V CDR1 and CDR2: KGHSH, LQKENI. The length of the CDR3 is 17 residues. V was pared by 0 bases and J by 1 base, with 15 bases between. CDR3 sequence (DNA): TGTGCCAGCTCACCACCGGAAATTCACAGCTTCCAAGAGACCCAGTACTTC. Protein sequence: CASSPPEIHSFQETQYF. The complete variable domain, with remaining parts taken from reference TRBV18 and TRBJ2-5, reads NAGVMQNPRHLVRRRGQEARLRCSPMKGHSHVYWYRQLPEEGLKFMVYLQKENIIDESGMPKERFSAEFPKEGPSILRIQQVVRGDSAAYFCASSPPEIHSFQETQYFGPGTRLLVL.

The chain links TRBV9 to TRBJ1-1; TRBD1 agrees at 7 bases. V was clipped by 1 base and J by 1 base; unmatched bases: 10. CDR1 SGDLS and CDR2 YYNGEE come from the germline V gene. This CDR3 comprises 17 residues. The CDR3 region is CASSVTGDNPGNTEAFF. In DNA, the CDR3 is TGTGCCAGCAGCGTAACAGGGGACAACCCCGGGAACACTGAAGCTTTCTTT.

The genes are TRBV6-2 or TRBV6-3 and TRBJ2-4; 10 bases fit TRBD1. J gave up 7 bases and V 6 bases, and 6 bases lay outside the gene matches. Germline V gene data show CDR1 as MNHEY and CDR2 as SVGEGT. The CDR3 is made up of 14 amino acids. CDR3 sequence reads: CASRPPGQGNIQYF. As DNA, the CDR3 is TGTGCCAGCAGACCTCCGGGACAGGGGAACATTCAGTACTTC.

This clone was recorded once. The CDR3 DNA sequence: TGTGCCAGCAGCGTAGGACAGGGATGGGAAAAACTGTTTTTT. Protein: CASSVGQGWEKLFF. The rearrangement uses TRBV9 and TRBJ1-4; TRBD1 matches 7 bases. The germline V gene encodes CDR1 SGDLS and CDR2 YYNGEE. V lost 0 bases and J lost 8; bases outside the gene matches: 4. The CDR3 contains 14 residues.

In DNA, the CDR3 is TGTGCCAGCACCCCGGGAGTGGGGTCACCCCTCCACTTT. It is translated as CASTPGVGSPLHF. The chain combines TRBV11-2 with TRBJ1-6; D is unclear. V gave up 7 bases and J gave up 10 bases, with 14 bases separating them. This CDR3 is 13 amino acids long. The V gene's germline CDR1 is SGHAT and CDR2 FQNNGV.

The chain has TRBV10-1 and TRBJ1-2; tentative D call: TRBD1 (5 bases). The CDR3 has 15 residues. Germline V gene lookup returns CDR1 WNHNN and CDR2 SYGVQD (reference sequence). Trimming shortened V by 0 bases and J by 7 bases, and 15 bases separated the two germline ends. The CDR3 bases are TGCGCCAGCAGTGAGTCAATTCGGGGCGGGAGTGGCTACACCTTC. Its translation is CASSESIRGGSGYTF.

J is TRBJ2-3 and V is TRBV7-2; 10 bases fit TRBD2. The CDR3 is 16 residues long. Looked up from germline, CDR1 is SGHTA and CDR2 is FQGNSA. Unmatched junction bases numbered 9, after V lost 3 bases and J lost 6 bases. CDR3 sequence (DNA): TGTGCCAGCAGCTTCAACCTAGCGGGGGCTGGTGATACGCAGTATTTT. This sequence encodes CASSFNLAGAGDTQYF.

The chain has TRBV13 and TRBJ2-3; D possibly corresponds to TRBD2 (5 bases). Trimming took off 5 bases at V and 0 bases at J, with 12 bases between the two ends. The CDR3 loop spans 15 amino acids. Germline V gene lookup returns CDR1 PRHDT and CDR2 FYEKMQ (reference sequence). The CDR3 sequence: CASSPTGSSTDTQYF. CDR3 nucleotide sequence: TGTGCCAGCAGCCCGACGGGGTCCAGCACAGATACGCAGTATTTT.

The CDR3 reads CASSLTGPDKNYEQYV. Here the CDR3 DNA reads TGTGCCAGCAGCTTAACAGGGCCCGATAAGAACTACGAGCAGTACGTC. V is TRBV7-8 and J is TRBJ2-7, with D possibly TRBD1 on 6 matching bases. CDR1 and CDR2 (germline): SGHVS, FQNEAQ. This CDR3 region has 16 residues. V lost 2 bases to trimming and J lost 3 bases, with 17 bases between them.

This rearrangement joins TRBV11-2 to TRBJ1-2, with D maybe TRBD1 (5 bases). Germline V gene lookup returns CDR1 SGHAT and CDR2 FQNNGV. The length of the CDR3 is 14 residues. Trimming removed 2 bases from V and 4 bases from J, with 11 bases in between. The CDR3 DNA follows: TGTGCCAGCAGCTTACGGTCCAGGGTCTATGGCTACACCTTC. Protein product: CASSLRSRVYGYTF.

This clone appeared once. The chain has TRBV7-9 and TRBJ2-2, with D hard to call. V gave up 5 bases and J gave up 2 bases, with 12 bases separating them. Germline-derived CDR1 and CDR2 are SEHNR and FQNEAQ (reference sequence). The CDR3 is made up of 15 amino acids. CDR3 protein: CASSAPLINTGELFF. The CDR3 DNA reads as TGTGCCAGCAGCGCGCCCCTGATAAACACCGGGGAGCTGTTTTTT.

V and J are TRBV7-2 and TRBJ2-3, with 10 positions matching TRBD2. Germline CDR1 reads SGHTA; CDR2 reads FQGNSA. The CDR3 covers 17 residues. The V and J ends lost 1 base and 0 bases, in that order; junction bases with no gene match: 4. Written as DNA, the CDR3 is TGTGCCAGCAGCTTAGTAGCGGGGGGCGGGAGCACAGATACGCAGTATTTT. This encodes CASSLVAGGGSTDTQYF.

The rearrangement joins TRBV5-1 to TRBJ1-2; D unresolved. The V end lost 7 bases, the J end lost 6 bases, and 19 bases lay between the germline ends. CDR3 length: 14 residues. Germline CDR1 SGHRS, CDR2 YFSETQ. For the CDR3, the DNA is TGCGCCAGCGGGTCACAGAGTGAAGTTAATGGCTACACCTTC. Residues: CASGSQSEVNGYTF.

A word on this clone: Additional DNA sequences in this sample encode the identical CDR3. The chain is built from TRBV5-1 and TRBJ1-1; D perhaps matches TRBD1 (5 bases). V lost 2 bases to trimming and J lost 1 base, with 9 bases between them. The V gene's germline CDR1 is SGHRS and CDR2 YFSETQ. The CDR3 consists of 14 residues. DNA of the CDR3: TGCGCCAGCAGCTTTGGTGGGGCGAACACTGAAGCTTTCTTT. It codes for CASSFGGANTEAFF. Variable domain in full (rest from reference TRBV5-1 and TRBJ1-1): KAGVTQTPRYLIKTRGQQVTLSCSPISGHRSVSWYQQTPGQGLQFLFEYFSETQRNKGNFPGRFSGRQFSNSRSEMNVSTLELGDSALYLCASSFGGANTEAFFGQGTRLTVV.